What follows are 10 T cell receptor beta chains derived from one specimen sequenced in a study of blood T cell repertoires in COVID-19. Assay: immunoSEQ multiplex PCR; the TCRdb copy retains only in-frame clones and omits some. Here the sample spans under 350,000 clones, about 86% being singletons. Sequencing was performed on peripheral blood. These receptor sequences come from a man between 18 and 29 years old with active or convalescent COVID-19.

The genes are TRBV6-1 and TRBJ2-7; the D gene is possibly TRBD2 (6 bases). This CDR3 comprises 14 residues. Trimming took 2 bases from V and 1 from J, leaving 9 bases between them. Germline assignment: CDR1 MNHNS and CDR2 SASEGT. CDR3 sequence (DNA): TGTGCCAGCAGTGAACTCGGAGGGTCCTACGAGCAGTACTTC. Amino acids: CASSELGGSYEQYF.

The V and J genes are TRBV29-1 and TRBJ1-1, with D hard to call. The V gene's germline CDR1 is SQVTM and CDR2 ANQGSEA. The CDR3 runs 11 residues. V lost 7 bases, J lost 4 bases, and 10 bases lay in between. The CDR3 spells CSAAESTEAFF. The DNA for the CDR3 is TGCAGCGCCGCAGAATCCACTGAAGCTTTCTTT.

The V gene is TRBV24-1, the J gene TRBJ1-5; TRBD1 matches 7 bases. The CDR3 extends over 14 amino acids. The trim removed 3 bases at V and 6 bases at J, leaving 4 bases unmatched. The germline gives CDR1 KGHDR, CDR2 SFDVKD. The CDR3 here is CATSDPTGVQPQHF. In nucleotides, the CDR3 is TGTGCCACCAGTGATCCAACAGGGGTTCAGCCCCAGCATTTT.

The chain employs TRBV5-4 and TRBJ2-5, with D unclear. V lost 3 bases to trimming and J lost 5 bases, with 11 bases between them. Germline V CDR1 and CDR2: SGHNT, YYREEE (reference sequence). This CDR3 region has 13 residues. CDR3 sequence: CASSSRVRETQYF. DNA for the CDR3: TGTGCCAGCAGCTCCCGGGTGAGGGAGACCCAGTACTTC.

The chain employs TRBV9 and TRBJ2-1; 13 positions agree with TRBD2. From germline, CDR1 is SGDLS and CDR2 YYNGEE. This CDR3 comprises 15 residues. Unmatched junction bases numbered 4, after V lost 3 bases and J lost 7 bases. The CDR3 sequence is CASSGGLAGTNEQFF. The CDR3 DNA sequence: TGTGCCAGCAGCGGGGGACTAGCGGGAACAAATGAGCAGTTCTTC.

The chain links TRBV5-1 to TRBJ1-1; 8 nucleotides match TRBD1. Losses at the gene ends were 4 bases for V and 4 bases for J; bases not matched to a gene: 3. The CDR3 is 13 residues long. Per germline, CDR1 SGHRS and CDR2 YFSETQ. The CDR3 sequence: CASSQDRGTEAFF. CDR3 nucleotides: TGCGCCAGCAGCCAAGACAGGGGCACTGAAGCTTTCTTT.

The chain is built from TRBV28 and TRBJ1-4; D perhaps matches TRBD1 (6 bases). The CDR3 spans 13 residues. Germline V gene data show CDR1 as MDHEN and CDR2 as SYDVKM. V lost 3 bases and J lost 7, with 9 bases in between. The CDR3 protein is CASSLQGPEKLFF. In nucleotides, the CDR3 is TGTGCCAGCAGTTTGCAGGGGCCTGAAAAACTGTTTTTT.

V usage is TRBV5-1 and J usage is TRBJ2-7, with 8 bases matching TRBD2. CDR1 is SGHRS, CDR2 YFSETQ, per germline. With V trimmed by 0 bases and J by 5 bases, 7 bases remained unmatched. The CDR3 loop spans 15 amino acids. CDR3 sequence (DNA): TGCGCCAGCAGCTTGGTCCGGGGGGGCAGAAACGAGCAGTACTTC. Encoded protein: CASSLVRGGRNEQYF.

The rearrangement links TRBV19 to TRBJ1-2; D remains ambiguous. The CDR3 loop spans 15 amino acids. The V end was cut by 5 bases, the J end by 4 bases, with 17 bases between. From germline, CDR1 is LNHDA and CDR2 SQIVND (reference sequence). The CDR3 here is CASSFGRVRLYGYTF. The CDR3 nucleotides read TGTGCCAGTAGTTTTGGGAGGGTCCGCCTCTATGGCTACACCTTC.

The chain has TRBV9 and TRBJ1-6; TRBD1 aligns across 8 bases. Germline V gene lookup returns CDR1 SGDLS and CDR2 YYNGEE. J gave up 2 bases and V 7 bases, and 5 bases lay outside the gene matches. This CDR3 comprises 15 residues. The CDR3 region is CASGTGGAYNSPLHF. The CDR3 region has the DNA TGTGCCAGCGGGACAGGTGGGGCCTATAATTCACCCCTCCACTTT.